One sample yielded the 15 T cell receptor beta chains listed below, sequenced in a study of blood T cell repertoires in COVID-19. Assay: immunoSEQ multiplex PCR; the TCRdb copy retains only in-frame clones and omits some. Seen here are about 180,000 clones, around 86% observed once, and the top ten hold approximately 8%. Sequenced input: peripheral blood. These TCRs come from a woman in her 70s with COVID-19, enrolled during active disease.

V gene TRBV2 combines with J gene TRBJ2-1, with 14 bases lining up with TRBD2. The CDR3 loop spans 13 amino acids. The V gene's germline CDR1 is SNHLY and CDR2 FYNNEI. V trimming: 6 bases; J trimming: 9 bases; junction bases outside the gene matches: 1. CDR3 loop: CASRGLAGGEQFF. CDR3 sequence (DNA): TGTGCCAGCAGAGGACTAGCGGGAGGTGAGCAGTTCTTC.

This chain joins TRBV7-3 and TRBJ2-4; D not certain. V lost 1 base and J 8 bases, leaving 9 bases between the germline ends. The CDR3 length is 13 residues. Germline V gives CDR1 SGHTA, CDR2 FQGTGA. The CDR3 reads CASSLNPEDIQYF. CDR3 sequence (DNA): TGTGCCAGCAGCTTAAACCCCGAGGACATTCAGTACTTC. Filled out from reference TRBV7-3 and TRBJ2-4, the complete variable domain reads GAGVSQTPSNKVTEKGKYVELRCDPISGHTALYWYRQSLGQGPEFLIYFQGTGAADDSGLPNDRFFAVRPEGSVSTLKIQRTERGDSAVYLCASSLNPEDIQYFGAGTRLSVL.

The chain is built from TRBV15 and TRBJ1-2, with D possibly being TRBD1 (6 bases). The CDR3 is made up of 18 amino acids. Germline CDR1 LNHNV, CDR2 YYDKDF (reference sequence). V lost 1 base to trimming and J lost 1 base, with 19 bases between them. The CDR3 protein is CATSRGGGRSPFNYGYTF. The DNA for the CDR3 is TGTGCCACCAGCAGAGGGGGGGGCCGGAGTCCTTTTAACTATGGCTACACCTTC.

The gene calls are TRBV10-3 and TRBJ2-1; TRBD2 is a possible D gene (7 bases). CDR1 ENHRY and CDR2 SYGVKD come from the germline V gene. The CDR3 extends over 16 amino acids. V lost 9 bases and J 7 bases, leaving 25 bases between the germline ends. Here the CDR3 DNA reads TGTGCCATTTCGGAGGGAGGGGGGGCCCCGGGGAATGAGCAGTTCTTC. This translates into CAISEGGGAPGNEQFF.

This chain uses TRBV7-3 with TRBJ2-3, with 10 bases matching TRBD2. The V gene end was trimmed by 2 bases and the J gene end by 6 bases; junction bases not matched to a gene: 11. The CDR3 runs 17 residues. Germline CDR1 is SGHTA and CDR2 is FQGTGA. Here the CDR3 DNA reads TGTGCCAGCAGCTTAGCGGTAGCGGGAGGCCCCGGCGATACGCAGTATTTT. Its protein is CASSLAVAGGPGDTQYF.

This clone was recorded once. Here the CDR3 reads CASSTTSGSYEQYF. DNA for the CDR3: TGTGCCAGCAGCACGACTAGCGGGAGCTACGAGCAGTACTTC. This chain connects TRBV11-2 to TRBJ2-7, with 12 bases lining up with TRBD2. CDR3 size: 14 residues. Looked up from germline, CDR1 is SGHAT and CDR2 is FQNNGV. Unmatched junction bases numbered 2, after V lost 5 bases and J lost 3 bases.

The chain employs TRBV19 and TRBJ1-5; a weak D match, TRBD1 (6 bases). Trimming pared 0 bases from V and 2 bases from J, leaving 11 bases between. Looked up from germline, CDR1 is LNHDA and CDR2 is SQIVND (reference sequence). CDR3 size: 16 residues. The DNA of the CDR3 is TGTGCCAGTAGTATAGATGGGAGGGGGGGCAATCAGCCCCAGCATTTT. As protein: CASSIDGRGGNQPQHF.

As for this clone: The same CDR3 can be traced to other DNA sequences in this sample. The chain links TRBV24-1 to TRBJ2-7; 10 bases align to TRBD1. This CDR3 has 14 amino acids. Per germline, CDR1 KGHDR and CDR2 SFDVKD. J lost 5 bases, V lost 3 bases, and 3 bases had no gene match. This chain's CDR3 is CATSDRDRGNEQYF. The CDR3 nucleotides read TGTGCCACCAGTGATAGGGACAGGGGTAACGAGCAGTACTTC.

CDR3 sequence (DNA): TGCGCCAGCAGCTTGGATAACAGGGCTGGAAACACCATATATTTT. It encodes CASSLDNRAGNTIYF. The chain links TRBV5-1 to TRBJ1-3; TRBD1 might be the D (6 bases). Germline loops: CDR1 SGHRS, CDR2 YFSETQ. The CDR3 has 15 residues. Trimming pared 0 bases from V and 2 bases from J, leaving 9 bases between.

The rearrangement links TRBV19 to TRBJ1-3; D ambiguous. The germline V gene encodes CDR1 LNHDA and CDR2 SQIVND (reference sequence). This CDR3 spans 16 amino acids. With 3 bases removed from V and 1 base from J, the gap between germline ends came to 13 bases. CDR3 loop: CASSIRAAGSGNTIYF. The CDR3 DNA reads TGTGCCAGTAGTATTCGAGCAGCGGGTTCTGGAAACACCATATATTTT.

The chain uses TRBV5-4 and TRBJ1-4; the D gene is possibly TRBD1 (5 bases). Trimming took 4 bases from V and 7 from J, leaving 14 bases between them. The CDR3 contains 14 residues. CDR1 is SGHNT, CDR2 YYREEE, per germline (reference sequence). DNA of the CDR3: TGTGCCAGCAGCCCCGGGGGAATTCGTGAAAAACTGTTTTTT. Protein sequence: CASSPGGIREKLFF.

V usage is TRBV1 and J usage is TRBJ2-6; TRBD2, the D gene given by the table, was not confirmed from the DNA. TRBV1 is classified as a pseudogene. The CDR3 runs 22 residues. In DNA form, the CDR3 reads TGCACCAGCAGCCAAGGGCCCACCTCCGGACTAGCGGGAGTCCCTGGGGCCAACGTCCTGACTTTC. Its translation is CTSSQGPTSGLAGVPGANVLTF.

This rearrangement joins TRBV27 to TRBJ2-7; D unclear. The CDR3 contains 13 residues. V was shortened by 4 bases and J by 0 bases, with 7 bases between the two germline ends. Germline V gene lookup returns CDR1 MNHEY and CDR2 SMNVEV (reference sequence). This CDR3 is CASSSTSSYEQYF. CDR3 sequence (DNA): TGTGCCAGCAGTTCAACAAGCTCCTACGAGCAGTACTTC.

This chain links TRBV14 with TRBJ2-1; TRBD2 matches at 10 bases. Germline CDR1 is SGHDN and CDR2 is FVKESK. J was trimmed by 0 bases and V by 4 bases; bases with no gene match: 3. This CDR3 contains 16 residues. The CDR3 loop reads CASSRAGGSSYNEQFF. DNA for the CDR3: TGTGCCAGCAGCCGAGCGGGAGGGAGCTCCTACAATGAGCAGTTCTTC.

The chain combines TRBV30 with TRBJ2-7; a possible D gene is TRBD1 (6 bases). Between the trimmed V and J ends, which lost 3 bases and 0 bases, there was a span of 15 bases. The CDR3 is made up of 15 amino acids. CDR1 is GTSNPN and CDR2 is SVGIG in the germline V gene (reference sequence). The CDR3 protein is CAWRLGHQSSYEQYF. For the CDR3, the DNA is TGTGCCTGGAGGCTGGGACATCAGAGCTCCTACGAGCAGTACTTC.